A selection of T cell receptor beta chains follows, all from one sample in a study of T cells in Graves' hyperthyroidism and ophthalmopathy. One entry per CDR3 protein, called by TCRdb with MiXCR from the multiplex PCR reads. The sample carries hundreds of thousands of distinct CDR3 sequences, approximately 15% recorded once. The sample was blood. Receptors were obtained from a woman aged 18 to 35 with Graves' hyperthyroidism. The CDR3 runs from the conserved cysteine through the conserved F or W. The D gene is left open where the match is weak. Clone sizes are given selectively: once, few, many, or a class where the clone is expanded.

j_call: TRBJ1-4; cdr3_length: 14; v_call: TRBV4-1; d_call: NA; clone_size: NA; cdr3_nt: TGCGCCAGCAGCCCGCGGACAGATAATGAAAAACTGTTTTTT; cdr3_aa: CASSPRTDNEKLFF
j_call: TRBJ2-7; cdr3_length: 13; v_call: TRBV28; d_call: TRBD1; clone_size: NA; cdr3_nt: TGTGCCAGCCGGGACAGGGAGGTCGACGAGCAGTACTTC; cdr3_aa: CASRDREVDEQYF
j_call: TRBJ2-1; cdr3_length: 20; v_call: TRBV14; d_call: NA; clone_size: few; cdr3_nt: TGTGCCAGCAGCCATTTACGTACTAAGGCGGGACTGACCATTTCTGGTGAGCAGTTCTTC; cdr3_aa: CASSHLRTKAGLTISGEQFF
j_call: TRBJ1-2; cdr3_length: 13; v_call: TRBV5-1; d_call: NA; clone_size: few; cdr3_nt: TGCGCCAGCCAACAGGGTCCCCTCTATGGCTACACCTTC; cdr3_aa: CASQQGPLYGYTF
j_call: TRBJ2-5; cdr3_length: 12; v_call: TRBV20-1; d_call: NA; clone_size: many; cdr3_nt: TGCAGTGCAAAGGAGGGGGGCGAGACCCAGTACTTC; cdr3_aa: CSAKEGGETQYF
j_call: TRBJ1-1; cdr3_length: 17; v_call: TRBV5-1; d_call: TRBD1; clone_size: few; cdr3_nt: TGCGCCAGCAGCTTAGGGGGACAGGGACTTGTGAACACTGAAGCTTTCTTT; cdr3_aa: CASSLGGQGLVNTEAFF
j_call: TRBJ2-7; cdr3_length: 16; v_call: TRBV4-1; d_call: NA; clone_size: NA; cdr3_nt: TGCGCCAGCAGCCAAGTGAAGGACAGAAACTCCTACGAGCAGTACTTC; cdr3_aa: CASSQVKDRNSYEQYF
j_call: TRBJ2-6; cdr3_length: 18; v_call: TRBV7-9; d_call: TRBD1; clone_size: NA; cdr3_nt: TGTGCCAGCAGCCCTCGTCCCGGGACAGGGGCCGGGGCCAACGTCCTGACTTTC; cdr3_aa: CASSPRPGTGAGANVLTF
j_call: TRBJ2-7; cdr3_length: 13; v_call: TRBV20-1; d_call: TRBD2; clone_size: NA; cdr3_nt: TGCAGTGCACCCGGGACTAGCGGCTACGAGCAGTACTTC; cdr3_aa: CSAPGTSGYEQYF
j_call: TRBJ1-5; cdr3_length: 15; v_call: TRBV18; d_call: TRBD1; clone_size: NA; cdr3_nt: TGTGCCAGCTCCCCCTCGGGACAGGCCAATCAGCCCCAGCATTTT; cdr3_aa: CASSPSGQANQPQHF
j_call: TRBJ2-7; cdr3_length: 14; v_call: TRBV30; d_call: NA; clone_size: NA; cdr3_nt: TGTGCCTGGAGTCCCGGGATCAGGGCCTACGAGCAGTACTTC; cdr3_aa: CAWSPGIRAYEQYF
j_call: TRBJ2-2; cdr3_length: 14; v_call: TRBV12-3/TRBV12-4; d_call: NA; clone_size: NA; cdr3_nt: TGTGCCAGCCGACAGTTTCTAAACACCGGGGAGCTGTTTTTT; cdr3_aa: CASRQFLNTGELFF
j_call: TRBJ1-1; cdr3_length: 15; v_call: TRBV11-1; d_call: TRBD1; clone_size: many; cdr3_nt: TGTGCCAGCAGCTCCTACGACCGGGACAGGGGGCTTGCTTTCTTT; cdr3_aa: CASSSYDRDRGLAFF
j_call: TRBJ2-7; cdr3_length: 18; v_call: TRBV6-6; d_call: TRBD1; clone_size: few; cdr3_nt: TGTGCCAGCAGTTACGGACAGGAACACAATGGCGATTCCTACGAGCAGTACTTC; cdr3_aa: CASSYGQEHNGDSYEQYF
j_call: TRBJ1-2; cdr3_length: 13; v_call: TRBV11-2; d_call: NA; clone_size: many; cdr3_nt: TGTGCCAGCAGCTTGGTCCAGGGCCATGGCTACACCTTC; cdr3_aa: CASSLVQGHGYTF
j_call: TRBJ2-2; cdr3_length: 14; v_call: TRBV19; d_call: NA; clone_size: NA; cdr3_nt: TGTGCCAGTACGTTCGGGTCGAACACCGGGGAGCTGTTTTTT; cdr3_aa: CASTFGSNTGELFF
j_call: TRBJ1-2; cdr3_length: 13; v_call: TRBV11-2; d_call: NA; clone_size: few; cdr3_nt: TGTGCCAGCAGCCGCAGGGTTAACTATGGCTACACCTTC; cdr3_aa: CASSRRVNYGYTF
j_call: TRBJ2-2; cdr3_length: 17; v_call: TRBV6-1; d_call: TRBD1; clone_size: NA; cdr3_nt: TGTGCCAGCAGTGACGCCCCAGACAGGGGCCACACCGGGGAGCTGTTTTTT; cdr3_aa: CASSDAPDRGHTGELFF
j_call: TRBJ2-3; cdr3_length: 15; v_call: TRBV20-1; d_call: TRBD1; clone_size: few; cdr3_nt: TGCAGTGCAAGAAGAGGACAGGGGAATTTAGATACGCAGTATTTT; cdr3_aa: CSARRGQGNLDTQYF
j_call: TRBJ1-4; cdr3_length: 17; v_call: TRBV11-3; d_call: TRBD1; clone_size: many; cdr3_nt: TGTGCCAGCAGCTCTGGCCAAGGGACAGCTCCTAATGAAAAACTGTTTTTT; cdr3_aa: CASSSGQGTAPNEKLFF
j_call: TRBJ2-3; cdr3_length: 14; v_call: TRBV5-1; d_call: NA; clone_size: many; cdr3_nt: TGCGCCAGCAGCTTGGCCTCGAACACAGATACGCAGTATTTT; cdr3_aa: CASSLASNTDTQYF
j_call: TRBJ2-2; cdr3_length: 14; v_call: TRBV3-1; d_call: NA; clone_size: NA; cdr3_nt: TGTGCCAGCAGCCAGATGCGGCCCCGCGTGGAGCTGTTTTTT; cdr3_aa: CASSQMRPRVELFF
j_call: TRBJ2-7; cdr3_length: 14; v_call: TRBV7-9; d_call: NA; clone_size: NA; cdr3_nt: TGTGCCAGCAGCCATGGGGGCCTAGCCTACGAGCAGTACTTC; cdr3_aa: CASSHGGLAYEQYF
j_call: TRBJ2-1; cdr3_length: 16; v_call: TRBV18; d_call: TRBD2; clone_size: NA; cdr3_nt: TGTGCCAGCTCACCACTAGCGGCGGGAGGGCAGAATGAGCAGTTCTTC; cdr3_aa: CASSPLAAGGQNEQFF
j_call: TRBJ2-1; cdr3_length: 14; v_call: TRBV2; d_call: NA; clone_size: NA; cdr3_nt: TGTGCCGGCAGTGAAGTCCCTCTGGGCAATGAGCAGTTCTTC; cdr3_aa: CAGSEVPLGNEQFF
j_call: TRBJ2-2; cdr3_length: 13; v_call: TRBV29-1; d_call: TRBD2; clone_size: few; cdr3_nt: TGCAGCGTCCGAGCGGGAGGGTTTGGGGAGCTGTTTTTT; cdr3_aa: CSVRAGGFGELFF
j_call: TRBJ2-7; cdr3_length: 14; v_call: TRBV7-8; d_call: NA; clone_size: many; cdr3_nt: TGTGCCAGCAGCCCTCTAGGAAAGGTTTACGAGCAGTACTTC; cdr3_aa: CASSPLGKVYEQYF
j_call: TRBJ2-3; cdr3_length: 14; v_call: TRBV28; d_call: NA; clone_size: many; cdr3_nt: TGTGCCAGCAGACCATGGGCGGGCACAGATACGCAGTATTTT; cdr3_aa: CASRPWAGTDTQYF